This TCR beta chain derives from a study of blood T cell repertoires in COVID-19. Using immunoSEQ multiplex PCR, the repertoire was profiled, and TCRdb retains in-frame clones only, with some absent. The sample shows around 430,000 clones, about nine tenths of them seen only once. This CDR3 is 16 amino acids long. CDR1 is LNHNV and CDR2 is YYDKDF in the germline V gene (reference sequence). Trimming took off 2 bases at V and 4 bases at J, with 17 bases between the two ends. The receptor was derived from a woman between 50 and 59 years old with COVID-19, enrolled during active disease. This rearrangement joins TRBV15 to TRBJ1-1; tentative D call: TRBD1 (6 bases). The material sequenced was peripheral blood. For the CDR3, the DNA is TGTGCCACCAGCAGAAGGACCACGGGCAGGGGCACTGAAGCTTTCTTT. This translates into CATSRRTTGRGTEAFF.